This T cell receptor beta chain was identified during a study of blood T cells in healthy people across ages. This clonotype appeared a few times. A sample-barcoded 5' primer and a J-beta primer mix were used in a second PCR of about 6 to 11 cycles. TCRdb independently ran MiXCR on the 5' RACE reads; one entry per CDR3 protein. The repertoire holds 1.4 million to 1.5 million distinct CDR3 sequences, approximately 38% seen once, with roughly 8.2% in the top ten. The CDR3 consists of 17 residues. Unmatched junction bases numbered 9, after V lost 1 base and J lost 2 bases. Germline-derived CDR1 and CDR2 are LGHDT and YNNKEL (reference sequence).

The chain links TRBV3-1 to TRBJ2-7, with 9 bases aligning to TRBD2. This receptor was obtained from a woman under 30 in good health. Sequencing input: blood. CDR3 sequence: CASSQVSPLAGTYEQYF. DNA for the CDR3: TGTGCCAGCAGCCAAGTTTCTCCCCTAGCGGGGACCTACGAGCAGTACTTC.